This T cell receptor (beta chain) was documented in a study of cytomegalovirus exposure and HLA in healthy donors (dated by TCRdb to the late 2010s). About the full investigation: According to an earlier analysis of 550 to 750 of the donors, some 170 million T cells yielded 100 million or so unique TCR beta sequences and 276 Gb of sequence data. Rather than drawing on any new phenotypic data, the later analysis identified candidate immune exposures from TCR beta sequences and the way those sequences occurred across donors. The study profiled the T cell repertoires of 500 to 800 subjects by immunosequencing and related them to cytomegalovirus serostatus. HLA typing covered class I and class II loci at four-digit resolution. A later analysis re-analyzed previously published TCR beta repertoires from roughly 690 donors and added high-resolution HLA genotyping to study TCR occurrence patterns. Alongside the repertoire data, information on donor age, sex, ethnicity and CMV serostatus was compiled. The aim of the study was to test whether cataloging public T cell receptors could identify signatures of past pathogen exposure. A separate validation cohort of approximately 120 different subjects was used in addition to the approximately 670-subject first cohort. All discovery cohort repertoires had been generated using a single sequencing platform. About 5 DR-DQ haplotypes were handled as single units for association and clustering, since linkage in the cohort was strong. Typing coverage varied by locus: roughly 629-640 donors for A, B, C, DRB1 and DQB1; approximately 500 for DQA1; more than 600 for DPA1; approximately 490 for DPB1. An earlier analysis of approximately 630 of the donors applied high-throughput TCR beta sequencing to assess whether each TCR beta V gene segment acted as functional or pseudogenic. A later genetic analysis used genome-wide SNP genotypes for about 65% of the roughly 700 donors, treating that subset as a discovery cohort. The genetic ancestry cluster associated with self-reported Caucasian donors included 81% of the approximately 430 genotyped donors. High-throughput TCR immunosequencing, statistical association of individual TCRs with disease status, and machine learning were combined to predict cytomegalovirus infection status. Roughly 300 gigabases of sequencing data and 70 million to 85 million unique TCR sequences were included in an early release covering several hundred HLA-typed donors. Across roughly 420 genotyped donors of the cohort, an average of about 250,000 unique TCR beta nucleotide sequences per donor were sequenced, and approximately 17% of those sequences were non-productive.

Regarding this clone: The specificity of this receptor is unknown. The input lacks base qualities; no much larger clone sits a single base away.

The cohort consisted of hundreds of healthy bone marrow donors. At the time of sampling, every cohort member was nominally healthy, though immune exposures that went unrecorded were likely present. The donor tested CMV seropositive and was one of the 289 seropositive cohort members. A peripheral blood sample was provided by each donor, and peripheral blood mononuclear cells were used for TCR beta sequencing. Genomic DNA extraction from the blood cell samples was performed with the Qiagen DNeasy Blood Extraction Kit. The library relied on the immunoSEQ multiplex PCR assay. For the multiplex PCR, a mixture combining 60 forward primers for TCR Vbeta segments and 13 reverse primers for TCR Jbeta segments was used. The CDR3 region of rearranged TCR beta genes was amplified from genomic DNA with a multiplex PCR assay. Amplified TCR beta libraries were sequenced as 87-base-pair reads on the Illumina HiSeq System. Per the original workflow: A later analysis counted about 80 million unique TCR beta chains across the 500 to 850 repertoires, and roughly 11 million of these chains were shared by at least two donors. Raw reads were error-corrected and collapsed into unique sequences by a nearest-neighbor algorithm in which closely related sequences were merged to remove PCR and sequencing errors. Alignment of CDR3 sequences to IMGT reference sequences was used to assign V, D and J gene segments. Each retained sequence needed at least a six-nucleotide match to both a V gene segment and a J gene segment. A rearrangement counted as productive if the CDR3 had no stop codons and remained in frame with V and J, and every other rearrangement counted as non-productive. CDR3 was defined according to IMGT convention as the region running from the second conserved V-encoded cysteine to the conserved J-encoded phenylalanine. The earlier analysis of 500 to 650 of the donors excluded any sequence lacking an unambiguous match to a single V gene segment. In an earlier analysis of approximately 500 of the donors, a V segment was called functional when productive rearrangements were above 56.7%, and segregating when the standard deviation between donors exceeded 5%. A statistical classification framework was built to diagnose cytomegalovirus status from the catalog of TCR beta chain sequences. V and J gene assignment, in a later analysis, came from comparing TCR nucleotide sequences with IMGT/GENE-DB human TR gene sequences. The TCRdist pipeline was used in a later analysis to assign CDR3 sequences and most-parsimonious VDJ recombination scenarios. In a later analysis, every TCR beta chain was defined by the combination of its CDR3 amino acid sequence and its V-gene family, and reads without a unique V-gene family were dropped. As a way to deal with suspected cross-contamination and a sequencing artifact, a later analysis dropped 592 nucleotide sequences that were highly shared and had low generation probability. In a later analysis, a clonal expansion index for each public chain was calculated from normalized within-repertoire ranks of inferred template counts. Generation probabilities in a later analysis came from a VDJ recombination model fitted to out-of-frame rearrangements, and those results were checked against IGoR. Hypergeometric tests were used in a later analysis to score TCR-TCR, TCR-HLA and TCR-CMV co-occurrence, with a repertoire-size bias correction applied to the TCR pairs. In a later analysis, false discovery rates were estimated by permuting HLA or CMV assignments 20 times. A later analysis grouped co-occurring TCRs with DBSCAN, adding TCRdist sequence similarity when clustering within HLA-allele-positive subsets. For co-occurrence clustering, repertoires with fewer than 30,000 or more than 120,000 public chains were excluded, along with four or five repertoires with anomalous nucleotide sharing. TCRdb stores this immuneACCESS table with in-frame sequences only. Part of the clones is absent; in the studies checked, under half of the shortfall reflects unresolved V genes, and no reason is known for the rest. The DNA was the basis for D and trimming; V, J and clone size are from that table. The sample table records approximately 150,000 clones; less than 85% of these occur just once. The ten largest clones capture roughly 6% of the sample.

The study at large found these results: Specific HLA alleles were associated with over 15,000 TCR beta sequences at a false discovery rate of 0.05 in a later analysis. Because counts were too low, fewer than 20 rarely observed V segments, including chromosome 9 orphons, were excluded from the earlier analysis of fewer than 650 of the donors. A further reported finding was that TCR beta sequences accurately predicted the HLA-A and HLA-B alleles for most subjects in the first cohort. The only immune exposure information available for the cohort was CMV serostatus. A later analysis found that TCR association rates varied across HLA loci, with DRB1 alleles showing the most associated TCRs and HLA-C alleles the fewest. In a later analysis, HLA-associated TCR beta chains were found to be more clonally expanded and to have lower generation probabilities than equally common non-associated chains. Because HLA typing was missing for some donors at each locus, association tests included only the typed subset. Three of the identified cytomegalovirus-associated TCR beta chains were confirmed in vitro to be specific for cytomegalovirus antigens. According to a later analysis, most CMV-associated TCR beta chains appeared to be HLA-restricted, and the HLA associations seemed to be driven largely by CMV exposure. Cytomegalovirus status was reported to be diagnosed by the classifier with high specificity and sensitivity in both the original and validation cohorts. The sequencing pipeline was judged likely to have produced a cluster of highly shared sequence variants as a technical artifact. The authors suggested that the approach could potentially be extended to other disease states and immunological phenotypes. Correlated functional status among segregating V segments might be attributable to linkage disequilibrium, but an unknown experimental factor could not be ruled out. When HLA alleles, especially DR and DQ, strongly co-occurred, TCR associations were difficult to assign to individual alleles. A later genetic analysis associated a missense DCLRE1C variant with V-gene and J-gene trimming of TCR beta chains, and an independent cohort replicated the association. In an earlier analysis of some 640 of the donors, most TCR beta V segments were observed in productive rearrangements about 90% or about 30% of the time, broadly matching IMGT annotations. The study listed 150 to 200 TCR beta chains as associated with cytomegalovirus. Only TCR beta chains were sequenced in this cohort, and the absence of alpha or paired-chain data limited detectable features. The presence/absence analyses assumed that sequencing depth was roughly uniform across donors, and that assumption may not be true. Several of the top co-occurrence clusters appeared to be linked to parvovirus B19, influenza, CMV and Epstein-Barr virus, according to a later analysis. Compared with the approximately 670-donor mean, donors in an Asian-associated ancestry cluster had fewer N-insertions in productive TCRs, according to a later genetic analysis. Across donors, most TCR sequences were observed very rarely, whereas some public TCRs were present in many individuals.

Sequenced sample: PBMCs. The sequence was obtained from a man aged 45-60 years in good health and CMV-seropositive.

The DNA sequence is given as TGCGCCAGCAGCTTGAGAGGAGATGACGAGACCCAGTACTTC. This gives the protein CASSLRGDDETQYF. The rearrangement joined TRBV5-1 to TRBJ2-5; the D gene assignment is ambiguous. CDR1 SGHRS and CDR2 YFSETQ were looked up in the germline V gene. V is shortened by 1 base, J by 5 bases, and the region joining them spans 12 bases. Inclusive of the bounding cysteine and phenylalanine, the CDR3 is 14 residues long. Left in the record is the CDR3 DNA by itself, 42 bases read in frame from the first base.